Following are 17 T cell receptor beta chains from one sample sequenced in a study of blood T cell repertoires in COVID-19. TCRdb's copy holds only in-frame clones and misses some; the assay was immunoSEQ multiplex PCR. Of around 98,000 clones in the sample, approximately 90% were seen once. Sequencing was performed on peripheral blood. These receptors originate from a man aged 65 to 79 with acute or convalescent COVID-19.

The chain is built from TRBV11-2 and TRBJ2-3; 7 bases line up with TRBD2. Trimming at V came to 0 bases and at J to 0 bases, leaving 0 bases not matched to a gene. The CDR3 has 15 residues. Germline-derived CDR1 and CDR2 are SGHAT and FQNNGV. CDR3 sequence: CASSLEGGSTDTQYF. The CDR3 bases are TGTGCCAGCAGCTTAGAGGGGGGGAGCACAGATACGCAGTATTTT. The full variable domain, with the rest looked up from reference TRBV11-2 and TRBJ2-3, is EAGVAQSPRYKIIEKRQSVAFWCNPISGHATLYWYQQILGQGPKLLIQFQNNGVVDDSQLPKDRFSAERLKGVDSTLKIQPAKLEDSAVYLCASSLEGGSTDTQYFGPGTRLTVL.

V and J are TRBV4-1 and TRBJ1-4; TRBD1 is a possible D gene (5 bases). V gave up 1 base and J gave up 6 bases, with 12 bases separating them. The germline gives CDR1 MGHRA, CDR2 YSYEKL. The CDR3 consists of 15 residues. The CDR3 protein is CASSQGDSGYEKLFF. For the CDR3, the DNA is TGCGCCAGCAGCCAAGGAGACAGCGGGTATGAAAAACTGTTTTTT.

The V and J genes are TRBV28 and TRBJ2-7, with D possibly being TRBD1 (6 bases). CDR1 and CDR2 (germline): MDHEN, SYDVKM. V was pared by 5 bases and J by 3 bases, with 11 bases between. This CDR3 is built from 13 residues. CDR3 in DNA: TGTGCCAGCAGTCCCAGGACAGACTACGAGCAGTACGTC. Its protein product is CASSPRTDYEQYV.

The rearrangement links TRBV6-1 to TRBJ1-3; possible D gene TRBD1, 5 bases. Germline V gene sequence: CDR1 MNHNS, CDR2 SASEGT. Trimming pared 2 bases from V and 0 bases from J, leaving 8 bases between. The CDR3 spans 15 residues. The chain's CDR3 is CASSEIRGSGNTIYF. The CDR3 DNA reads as TGTGCCAGCAGTGAAATAAGGGGCTCTGGAAACACCATATATTTT.

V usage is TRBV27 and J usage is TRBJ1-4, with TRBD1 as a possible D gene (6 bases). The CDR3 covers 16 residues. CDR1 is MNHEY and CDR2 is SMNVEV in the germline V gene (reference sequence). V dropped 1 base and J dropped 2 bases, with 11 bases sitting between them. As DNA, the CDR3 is TGTGCCAGCAGTTTATACGCGGGGGGCACTAATGAAAAACTGTTTTTT. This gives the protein CASSLYAGGTNEKLFF.

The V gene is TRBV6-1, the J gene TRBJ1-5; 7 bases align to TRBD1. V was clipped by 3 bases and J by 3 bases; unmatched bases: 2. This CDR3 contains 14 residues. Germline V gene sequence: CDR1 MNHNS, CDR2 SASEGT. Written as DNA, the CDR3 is TGTGCCAGCAGTGACGGGACAGTCAATCAGCCCCAGCATTTT. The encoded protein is CASSDGTVNQPQHF.

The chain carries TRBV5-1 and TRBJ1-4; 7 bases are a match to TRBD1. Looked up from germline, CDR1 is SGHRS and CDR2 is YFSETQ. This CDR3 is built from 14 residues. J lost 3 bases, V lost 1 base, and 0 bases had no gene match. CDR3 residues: CASSLTGANEKLFF. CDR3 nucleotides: TGCGCCAGCAGCTTGACAGGGGCTAATGAAAAACTGTTTTTT. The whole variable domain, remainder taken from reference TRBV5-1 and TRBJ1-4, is KAGVTQTPRYLIKTRGQQVTLSCSPISGHRSVSWYQQTPGQGLQFLFEYFSETQRNKGNFPGRFSGRQFSNSRSEMNVSTLELGDSALYLCASSLTGANEKLFFGSGTQLSVL.

CDR3 loop: CASSLGGDPSYEQYF. Here the CDR3 DNA reads TGTGCCAGCAGTTTAGGGGGGGACCCCTCCTACGAGCAGTACTTC. This chain links TRBV27 with TRBJ2-7, with TRBD2 matching over 7 bases. J lost 0 bases, V lost 2 bases, and 4 bases had no gene match. Germline CDR1 MNHEY, CDR2 SMNVEV (reference sequence). The CDR3 has 15 residues.

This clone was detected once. The CDR3 region has the DNA TGTGCCAGCAGTTTATACTTTACAGGCAGTTGGGACACTGAAGCTTTCTTT. Encoded protein: CASSLYFTGSWDTEAFF. The chain is built from TRBV27 and TRBJ1-1, with a tentative D call TRBD1 (5 bases). V was cut by 1 base and J by 3 bases, with 18 bases left in between. The CDR3 extends over 17 amino acids. The V gene's germline CDR1 is MNHEY and CDR2 SMNVEV (reference sequence).

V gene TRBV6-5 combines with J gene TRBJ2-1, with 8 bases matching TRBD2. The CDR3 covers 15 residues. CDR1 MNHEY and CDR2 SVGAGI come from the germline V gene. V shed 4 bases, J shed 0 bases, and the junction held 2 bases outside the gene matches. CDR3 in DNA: TGTGCCAGCAGTTTAGCGGGGAGCTCCTACAATGAGCAGTTCTTC. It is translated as CASSLAGSSYNEQFF.

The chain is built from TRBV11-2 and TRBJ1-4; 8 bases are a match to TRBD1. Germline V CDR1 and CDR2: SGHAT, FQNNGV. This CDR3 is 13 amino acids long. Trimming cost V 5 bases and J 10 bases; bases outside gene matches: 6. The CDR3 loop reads CASSPRTGRKLFF. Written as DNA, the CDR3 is TGTGCCAGCAGCCCACGGACAGGGAGAAAACTGTTTTTT.

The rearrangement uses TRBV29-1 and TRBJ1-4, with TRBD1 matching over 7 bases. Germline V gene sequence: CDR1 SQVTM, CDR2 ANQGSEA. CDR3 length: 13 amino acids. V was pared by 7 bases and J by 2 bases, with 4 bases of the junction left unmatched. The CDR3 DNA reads TGCAGCGCCACGGGACAGACTAATGAAAAACTGTTTTTT. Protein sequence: CSATGQTNEKLFF.

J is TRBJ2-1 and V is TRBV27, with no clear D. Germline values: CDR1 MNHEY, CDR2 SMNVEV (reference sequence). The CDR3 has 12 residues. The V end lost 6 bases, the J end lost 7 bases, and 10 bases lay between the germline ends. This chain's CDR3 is CASSRVRNEQFF. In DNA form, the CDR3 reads TGTGCCAGCAGCCGGGTCCGGAATGAGCAGTTCTTC.

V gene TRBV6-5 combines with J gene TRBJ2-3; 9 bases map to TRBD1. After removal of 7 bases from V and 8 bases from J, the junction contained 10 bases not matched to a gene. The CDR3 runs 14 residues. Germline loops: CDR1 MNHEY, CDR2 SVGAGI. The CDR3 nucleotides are TGTGCCAGCACAGGGGACAGGGTTTTAGGTACGCAGTATTTT. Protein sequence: CASTGDRVLGTQYF.

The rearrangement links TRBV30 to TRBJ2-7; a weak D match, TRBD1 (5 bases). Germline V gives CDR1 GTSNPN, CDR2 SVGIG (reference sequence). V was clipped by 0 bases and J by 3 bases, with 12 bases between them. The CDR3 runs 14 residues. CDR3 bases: TGTGCCTGGAGTGTTATGTTGGGGCACTACGAGCAGTACTTC. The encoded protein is CAWSVMLGHYEQYF.

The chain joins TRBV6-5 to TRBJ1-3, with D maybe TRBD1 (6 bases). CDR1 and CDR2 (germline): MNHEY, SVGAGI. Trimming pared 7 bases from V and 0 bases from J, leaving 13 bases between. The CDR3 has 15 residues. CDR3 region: CASTTTGTSGNTIYF. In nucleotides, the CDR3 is TGTGCCAGCACTACTACAGGGACCTCTGGAAACACCATATATTTT.

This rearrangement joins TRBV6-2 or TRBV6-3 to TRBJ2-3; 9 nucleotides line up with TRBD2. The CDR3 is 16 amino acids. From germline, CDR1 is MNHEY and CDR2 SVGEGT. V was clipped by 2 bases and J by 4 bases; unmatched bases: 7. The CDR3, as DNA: TGTGCCAGCAGTTACAGGCGGGGGGGGACCGCAGATACGCAGTATTTT. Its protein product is CASSYRRGGTADTQYF.